The T cell receptor (beta chain) under discussion was sequenced for a study of T cell responses to AZD1222 COVID-19 vaccine. General observations from the study: Researchers took repertoire samples only after the peak T cell response had come.

The repertoire was sequenced with immunoSEQ multiplex PCR; TCRdb's copy has only in-frame clones and lacks some. In the table there are 95,000 to 110,000 clones, around nine tenths of which are singletons. For this clone: Antigen: not known.

This specimen was peripheral blood, taken on day 0 of AZD1222 vaccination. This TCR was sampled from an adult in good health.

CDR3 sequence reads: CASSHPNTGGHYGYTF. The DNA for the CDR3 is TGTGCCAGCAGCCACCCGAACACAGGGGGCCACTATGGCTACACCTTC. The chain recombines TRBV4-2 with TRBJ1-2, with 9 bases matching TRBD1. After removal of 3 bases from V and 3 bases from J, the junction contained 8 bases not matched to a gene. CDR3 size: 16 residues. The V gene's germline CDR1 is LGHNA and CDR2 YNFKEQ.